The 26 T cell receptor beta chains below come from one sample, sequenced in a study of vaccination and CD4 T cells after COVID-19. No antigens are known for them. This sample's treatment: approximately 9-day PBMC culture with coronavirus spike peptide pools or control peptides (ViraFEST assay). Sequencing of DNA taken from cultured CD4+ T cells relied on the Oncomine TCR Beta short-read assay. MiXCR, applied by TCRdb to the PCR reads, yields one record per CDR3 protein. The sample lists 9,000 to 13,000 distinct CDR3 sequences, about 60% occurring once. The sequenced sample consisted of CD4+ T cells from blood, cultured in vitro. The origin of the receptors is a human donor who had recovered from COVID-19.

There are a few counts of this clonotype. The J gene is TRBJ2-2, the V gene TRBV15, with D uncertain. Germline loops: CDR1 LNHNV, CDR2 YYDKDF (reference sequence). The germline V and J ends were trimmed by 5 bases and 5 bases, with 21 bases remaining between them. The length of the CDR3 is 17 residues. The CDR3 loop reads CATSPDDPLGRTGELFF. The CDR3 bases are TGTGCCACCAGCCCCGACGACCCTTTAGGAAGGACCGGGGAGCTGTTTTTT.

This clonotype has a single count. The chain joins TRBV12-3 or TRBV12-4 to TRBJ1-2; no definite D call. This CDR3 has 12 residues. V dropped 1 base and J dropped 8 bases, with 8 bases sitting between them. The CDR3 protein is CASSLGLVGYTF. The CDR3 coding sequence is TGTGCCAGCAGTTTAGGGCTTGTAGGCTACACCTTC.

This clonotype occurred a few times. The chain carries TRBV4-3 and TRBJ1-2; unclear D gene. Trimming shortened V by 0 bases and J by 5 bases, and 13 bases separated the two germline ends. The germline gives CDR1 LGHNA, CDR2 YSLEER. The CDR3 runs to 15 residues. CDR3 residues: CASSQELGQAYGYTF. The CDR3 nucleotides are TGCGCCAGCAGCCAAGAATTAGGCCAGGCGTATGGCTACACCTTC.

The rearrangement joins TRBV6-1 to TRBJ1-2; maybe TRBD1 (5 bases). The CDR3 consists of 15 residues. Germline CDR1 MNHNS, CDR2 SASEGT. Trimming removed 0 bases at V and 4 bases at J, with 12 bases between. The CDR3 region is CASSEARGLGYGYTF. CDR3 in DNA: TGTGCCAGCAGTGAAGCAAGGGGCCTTGGCTATGGCTACACCTTC.

The genes are TRBV9 and TRBJ1-3, with 9 bases identical to TRBD1. This CDR3 has 14 amino acids. Looked up from germline, CDR1 is SGDLS and CDR2 is YYNGEE. V shed 4 bases and J 8 bases; nucleotides not matched to a gene: 7. CDR3 nucleotides: TGTGCCAGCAGCTCCCAGGACAGGGGACACACCATATATTTT. This gives the protein CASSSQDRGHTIYF.

The chain couples TRBV12-5 to TRBJ1-2; 9 nucleotides line up with TRBD1. J gave up 12 bases and V 2 bases, and 7 bases lay outside the gene matches. CDR1 is LGHNT, CDR2 FRNRAP, per germline. This CDR3 comprises 13 residues. CDR3 sequence: CASGLWDRDSNTF. The CDR3, as DNA: TGTGCTAGTGGTTTGTGGGACAGGGATTCAAACACCTTC.

The sample holds a few counts of this clonotype. CDR3 coding DNA: TGCGCCAGCAGGACAGCTAATCAGCCCCAGCATTTT. Protein sequence: CASRTANQPQHF. J is TRBJ1-5 and V is TRBV10-1, with D possibly matching TRBD1 (5 bases). The CDR3 loop spans 12 amino acids. V lost 6 bases and J lost 4, with 7 bases in between. Germline V lookup: CDR1 WNHNN, CDR2 SYGVQD (reference sequence).

The chain joins TRBV20-1 to TRBJ1-5; D may be TRBD1 (5 bases). The CDR3 is 16 amino acids. Germline V gene data show CDR1 as DFQATT and CDR2 as SNEGSKA (reference sequence). V lost 0 bases, J lost 0 bases, and 12 bases lay in between. CDR3 sequence reads: CSAREPRGGSNQPQHF. As DNA, the CDR3 is TGCAGTGCTAGAGAACCGCGGGGCGGTAGCAATCAGCCCCAGCATTTT.

This clonotype was picked up a small number of times. The chain recombines TRBV6-1 with TRBJ1-4; the D is unclear. V lost 6 bases to trimming and J lost 4 bases, with 12 bases between them. The CDR3 covers 14 residues. Germline loops: CDR1 MNHNS, CDR2 SASEGT. The CDR3 spells CASRRQWGNEKLFF. The CDR3 DNA reads as TGTGCCAGCAGGCGCCAGTGGGGTAATGAAAAACTGTTTTTT.

This sequence joins TRBV6-5 and TRBJ1-6; weak D call: TRBD1 (6 bases). This CDR3 has 14 residues. Per germline, CDR1 MNHEY and CDR2 SVGAGI. V dropped 2 bases and J dropped 5 bases, with 7 bases sitting between them. CDR3 in DNA: TGTGCCAGCAGTTACGGGGGCAATAATTCACCCCTCCACTTT. It is translated as CASSYGGNNSPLHF.

V usage is TRBV30 and J usage is TRBJ2-5; possibly TRBD1 for D (7 bases). Germline V gives CDR1 GTSNPN, CDR2 SVGIG (reference sequence). V was pared by 5 bases and J by 4 bases, with 17 bases between. CDR3 length: 14 residues. CDR3 sequence (DNA): TGTGCCTGGGACAGGGAGGCAAGCAGAGAGACCCAGTACTTC. Residues: CAWDREASRETQYF.

The gene calls are TRBV25-1 and TRBJ2-1, with D possibly TRBD2 on 5 matching bases. The CDR3 is made up of 18 amino acids. V shed 1 base and J shed 0 bases, with 16 bases lying between them. Germline CDR1 and CDR2: MGHDK and SYGVNS. CDR3: CASSESSLEAGSYNEQFF. DNA of the CDR3: TGTGCCAGCAGTGAATCCTCCTTGGAGGCCGGCTCCTACAATGAGCAGTTCTTC.

This sequence joins TRBV30 and TRBJ1-6, with D perhaps TRBD1 (5 bases). Germline CDR1 is GTSNPN and CDR2 is SVGIG (reference sequence). The CDR3 has 13 amino acids. V lost 4 bases and J 7 bases, leaving 11 bases between the germline ends. The CDR3 spells CAWNPGTNSPLHF. CDR3 DNA: TGTGCCTGGAATCCGGGGACGAATTCACCCCTCCACTTT.

The J gene is TRBJ1-3, the V gene TRBV29-1; D call uncertain. CDR3 length equals 14 residues. Germline V gene data show CDR1 as SQVTM and CDR2 as ANQGSEA. V was cut by 0 bases and J by 0 bases, with 6 bases left in between. The CDR3 reads CSVEDDRSGNTIYF. The DNA of the CDR3 is TGCAGCGTTGAAGATGATCGCTCTGGAAACACCATATATTTT.

About this clonotype: Lacking the conserved final phenylalanine or tryptophan, this CDR3 likely reflects a read error. This sequence joins TRBV2 and TRBJ2-3; D unclear. From germline, CDR1 is SNHLY and CDR2 FYNNEI. V gave up 4 bases and J gave up 6 bases, with 5 bases separating them. The CDR3 extends over 11 amino acids. The CDR3 DNA follows: TGTGCCAGCAGTGTATCCGATACGCAGTATTCT. Its translation: CASSVSDTQYS.

This clonotype was seen only a few times. The genes are TRBV5-4 and TRBJ2-3; 10 nucleotides line up with TRBD2. From germline, CDR1 is SGHNT and CDR2 YYREEE (reference sequence). The CDR3 spans 16 residues. The V segment lost 5 bases and the J segment 7 bases; nucleotides outside the gene matches: 13. CDR3 in DNA: TGTGCCAGCAGTCATAAGCGGGGGGGGGACCTATATACGCAGTATTTT. Translation: CASSHKRGGDLYTQYF. The full variable domain, its missing parts supplied by reference TRBV5-4 and TRBJ2-3, is ETGVTQSPTHLIKTRGQQVTLRCSSQSGHNTVSWYQQALGQGPQFIFQYYREEENGRGNFPPRFSGLQFPNYSSELNVNALELDDSALYLCASSHKRGGDLYTQYFGPGTRLTVL.

This chain connects TRBV9 to TRBJ2-5; 7 nucleotides align to TRBD2. Germline V gene data show CDR1 as SGDLS and CDR2 as YYNGEE. V was pared by 0 bases and J by 2 bases, with 4 bases of the junction left unmatched. This CDR3 is built from 15 residues. CDR3 coding DNA: TGTGCCAGCAGCGTAGTTGGGGGGGAGCAAGAGACCCAGTACTTC. Protein product: CASSVVGGEQETQYF.

This chain joins TRBV6-1 and TRBJ2-7; D gene unclear. Trimming stripped 6 bases from V and 2 bases from J, with 5 bases between. The CDR3 is 11 amino acids. The V gene's germline CDR1 is MNHNS and CDR2 SASEGT. CDR3 nucleotide sequence: TGTGCCAGCAGCTATGCCTACGAGCAGTACTTC. Translation gives CASSYAYEQYF.

The rearrangement joins TRBV20-1 to TRBJ1-2; TRBD1 aligns across 7 bases. With 3 bases clipped from V and 7 bases from J, the junction kept 5 bases outside the gene matches. The length of the CDR3 is 12 residues. CDR1 is DFQATT, CDR2 SNEGSKA, per germline (reference sequence). CDR3 protein: CSASDRESGYTF. CDR3 nucleotide sequence: TGCAGTGCTAGTGACAGGGAAAGTGGCTACACCTTC.

This clonotype was found a few times. This sequence joins TRBV7-2 and TRBJ2-1, with 8 bases that match TRBD1. V gave up 1 base and J gave up 8 bases; unmatched junction bases: 7. CDR1 and CDR2 from the germline V gene are SGHTA and FQGNSA. The CDR3 consists of 15 residues. The CDR3 DNA reads TGTGCCAGCAGCTTAGAGGCAGGGGGCTGGGATGAGCAGTTCTTC. Its translation: CASSLEAGGWDEQFF.

The V and J genes are TRBV19 and TRBJ1-2; D not resolved. The CDR3 runs 12 residues. CDR1 is LNHDA and CDR2 is SQIVND in the germline V gene (reference sequence). The V and J ends lost 3 bases and 4 bases respectively, with 6 bases between them. The CDR3 loop reads CASSIYGYGYTF. In nucleotides, the CDR3 is TGTGCCAGTAGTATTTACGGCTATGGCTACACCTTC.

The table lists this clonotype with a few counts. This chain uses TRBV12-3 or TRBV12-4 with TRBJ2-3; weak D call: TRBD1 (5 bases). V lost 7 bases and J lost 0, with 14 bases in between. This CDR3 spans 15 amino acids. The CDR3 DNA follows: TGTGCCAGCACCGGCGCAGGGAAAAGCACAGATACGCAGTATTTT. Translating gives CASTGAGKSTDTQYF.

This clonotype was counted a few times. This chain uses TRBV20-1 with TRBJ1-5; 8 nucleotides align to TRBD1. The CDR3 loop spans 16 amino acids. J lost 3 bases, V lost 0 bases, and 7 bases had no gene match. CDR1 DFQATT and CDR2 SNEGSKA come from the germline V gene (reference sequence). CDR3 nucleotide sequence: TGCAGTGCTAGAGACCTTGGACAGGGTGACAATCAGCCCCAGCATTTT. Protein sequence: CSARDLGQGDNQPQHF.

This clonotype came up once. Written as DNA, the CDR3 is TGCGCCAGCAGCTTGGCCGGGACAGGGGACACTGAAGCTTTCTTT. It codes for CASSLAGTGDTEAFF. The V and J genes are TRBV5-1 and TRBJ1-1; TRBD1 matches at 10 bases. The germline gives CDR1 SGHRS, CDR2 YFSETQ. The CDR3 is 15 residues long. The ends lost 0 bases at V and 3 bases at J; junction bases unmatched: 2. Filled out from reference TRBV5-1 and TRBJ1-1, the complete variable domain reads KAGVTQTPRYLIKTRGQQVTLSCSPISGHRSVSWYQQTPGQGLQFLFEYFSETQRNKGNFPGRFSGRQFSNSRSEMNVSTLELGDSALYLCASSLAGTGDTEAFFGQGTRLTVV.

V is TRBV12-3 or TRBV12-4 and J is TRBJ2-7; 8 positions match TRBD1. V was clipped by 1 base and J by 2 bases; unmatched bases: 1. This CDR3 region has 14 residues. DNA of the CDR3: TGTGCCAGCAGTTTAGGACAGGGGCCCTACGAGCAGTACTTC. Translating gives CASSLGQGPYEQYF.

This clonotype came up a few times. The chain recombines TRBV20-1 with TRBJ2-2; D may correspond to TRBD1 or TRBD2 (5 bases each). V was cut by 2 bases and J by 1 base, with 11 bases left in between. The CDR3 runs 15 residues. Germline loops: CDR1 DFQATT, CDR2 SNEGSKA (reference sequence). The CDR3 region is CSARSWGKNTGELFF. Here the CDR3 DNA reads TGCAGTGCTAGATCATGGGGGAAGAACACCGGGGAGCTGTTTTTT.